This T cell receptor beta chain was captured by sequencing in a study of Ad26.COV2.S vaccination and SARS-CoV-2 variants. Study overall: A participant enrolled in the COV1001 Ad26.COV2.S trial arm provided the sample.

Germline V gene sequence: CDR1 MNHEY, CDR2 SVGAGI. The V gene lost 6 bases and the J gene lost 0 bases, with 15 bases spanning the gap. CDR3 length: 15 amino acids. Broader study findings: Vaccinees displayed broader spike-specific TCR repertoires than placebo recipients. Breadth, reportedly substantial, characterized the spike-specific CD8+ and CD4+ T cell responses after vaccination.

The treatment was: roughly 19 received Ad26.COV2.S at low or high dose, single or two shots; a few received placebo; per-sample allocation not given. Sampling happened 63 days after the first vaccine or placebo injection. What was given as vaccine was an Ad26 vector encoding Wuhan-strain SARS-CoV-2 spike. Sequenced by immunoSEQ multiplex PCR; TCRdb stores in-frame clones only, minus some. The table has fewer than 900,000 clones, 89% seen once. Concerning this clone: Its matching antigen is unknown.

This material consisted of peripheral blood, taken in a trial of Ad26.COV2.S vaccine versus placebo. This TCR derives from a person aged 18-65 years who received the Ad26.COV2.S COVID-19 vaccine or a placebo. The J gene is TRBJ2-7, the V gene TRBV6-5, with D perhaps TRBD1 or TRBD2 (5 bases each). CDR3 region: CASRTPGRSSYEQYF. CDR3 nucleotide sequence: TGTGCCAGCAGGACGCCGGGACGGAGCTCCTACGAGCAGTACTTC.